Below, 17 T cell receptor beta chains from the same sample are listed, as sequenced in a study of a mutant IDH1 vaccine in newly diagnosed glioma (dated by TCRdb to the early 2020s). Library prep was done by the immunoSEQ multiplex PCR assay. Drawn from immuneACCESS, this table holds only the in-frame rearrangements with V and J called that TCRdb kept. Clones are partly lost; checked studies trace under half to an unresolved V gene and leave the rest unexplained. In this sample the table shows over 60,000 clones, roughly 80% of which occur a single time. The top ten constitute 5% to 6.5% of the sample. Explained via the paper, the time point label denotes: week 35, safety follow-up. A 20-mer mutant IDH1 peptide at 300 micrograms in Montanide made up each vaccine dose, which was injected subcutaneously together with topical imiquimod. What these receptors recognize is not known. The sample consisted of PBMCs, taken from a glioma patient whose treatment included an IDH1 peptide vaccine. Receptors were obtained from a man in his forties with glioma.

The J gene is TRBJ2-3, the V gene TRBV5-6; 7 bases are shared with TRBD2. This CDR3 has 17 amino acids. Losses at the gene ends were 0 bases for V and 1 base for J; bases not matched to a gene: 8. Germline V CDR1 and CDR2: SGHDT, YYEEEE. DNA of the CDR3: TGTGCCAGCAGCTTGGTCGCCGGGAGGAGGGGCACAGATACGCAGTATTTT. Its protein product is CASSLVAGRRGTDTQYF.

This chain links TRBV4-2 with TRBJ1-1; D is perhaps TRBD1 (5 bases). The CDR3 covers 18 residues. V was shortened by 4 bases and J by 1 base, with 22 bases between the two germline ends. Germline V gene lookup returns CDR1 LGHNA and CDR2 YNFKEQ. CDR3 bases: TGTGCCAGCAGCCGCAACGCGGGGGGGGGAACCTCGAACACTGAAGCTTTCTTT. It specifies CASSRNAGGGTSNTEAFF.

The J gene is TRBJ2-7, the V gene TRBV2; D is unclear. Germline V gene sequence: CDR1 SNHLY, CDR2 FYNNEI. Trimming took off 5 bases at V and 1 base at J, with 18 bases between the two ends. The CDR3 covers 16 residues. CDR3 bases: TGTGCCAGCAGTCGAGGCAATGCCAGAGGTTCCTACGAGCAGTACTTC. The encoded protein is CASSRGNARGSYEQYF. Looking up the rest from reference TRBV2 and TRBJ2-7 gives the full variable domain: EPEVTQTPSHQVTQMGQEVILRCVPISNHLYFYWYRQILGQKVEFLVSFYNNEISEKSEIFDDQFSVERPDGSNFTLKIRSTKLEDSAMYFCASSRGNARGSYEQYFGPGTRLTVT.

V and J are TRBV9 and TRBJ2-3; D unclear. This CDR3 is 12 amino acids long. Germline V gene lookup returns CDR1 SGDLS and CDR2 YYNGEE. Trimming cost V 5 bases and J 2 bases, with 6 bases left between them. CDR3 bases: TGTGCCAGCAGGGACGACACAGATACGCAGTATTTT. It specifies CASRDDTDTQYF.

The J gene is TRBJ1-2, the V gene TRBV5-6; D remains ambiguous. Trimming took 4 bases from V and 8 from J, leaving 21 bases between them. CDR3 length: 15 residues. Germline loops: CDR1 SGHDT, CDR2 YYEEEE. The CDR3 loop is CASSGGLDGAGGYTF. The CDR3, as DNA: TGTGCCAGCAGCGGAGGTTTAGACGGTGCGGGAGGCTACACCTTC.

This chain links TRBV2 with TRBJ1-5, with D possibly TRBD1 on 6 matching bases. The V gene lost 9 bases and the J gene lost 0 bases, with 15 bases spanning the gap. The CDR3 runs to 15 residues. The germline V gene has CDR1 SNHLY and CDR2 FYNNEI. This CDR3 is CASTTGTSSNQPQHF. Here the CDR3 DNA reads TGTGCCAGTACAACCGGGACAAGTAGCAATCAGCCCCAGCATTTT.

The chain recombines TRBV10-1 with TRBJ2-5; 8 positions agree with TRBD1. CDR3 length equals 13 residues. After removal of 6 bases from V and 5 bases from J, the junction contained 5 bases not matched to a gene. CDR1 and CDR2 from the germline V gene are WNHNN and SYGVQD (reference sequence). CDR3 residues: CASSGYRGETQYF. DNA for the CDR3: TGCGCCAGCAGCGGCTACAGGGGGGAGACCCAGTACTTC.

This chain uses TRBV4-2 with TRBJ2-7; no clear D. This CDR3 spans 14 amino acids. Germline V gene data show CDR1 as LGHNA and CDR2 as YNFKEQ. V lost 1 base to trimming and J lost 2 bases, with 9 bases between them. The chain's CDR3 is CASSQGLTTYEQYF. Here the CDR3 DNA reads TGTGCCAGCAGCCAAGGACTTACGACCTACGAGCAGTACTTC.

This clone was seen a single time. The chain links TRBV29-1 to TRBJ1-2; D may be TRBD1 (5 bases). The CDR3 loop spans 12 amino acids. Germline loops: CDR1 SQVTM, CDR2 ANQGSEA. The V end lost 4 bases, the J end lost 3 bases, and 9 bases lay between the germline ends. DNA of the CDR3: TGCAGCGTTGCAGGGCAGGACTATGGCTACACCTTC. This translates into CSVAGQDYGYTF.

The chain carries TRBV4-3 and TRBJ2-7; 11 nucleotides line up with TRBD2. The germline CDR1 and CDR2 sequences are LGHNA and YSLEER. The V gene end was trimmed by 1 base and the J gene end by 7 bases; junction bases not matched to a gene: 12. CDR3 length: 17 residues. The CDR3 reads CASSQGALAGGGGEQYF. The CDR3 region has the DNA TGCGCCAGCAGCCAAGGGGCCCTAGCGGGGGGTGGAGGAGAGCAGTACTTC.

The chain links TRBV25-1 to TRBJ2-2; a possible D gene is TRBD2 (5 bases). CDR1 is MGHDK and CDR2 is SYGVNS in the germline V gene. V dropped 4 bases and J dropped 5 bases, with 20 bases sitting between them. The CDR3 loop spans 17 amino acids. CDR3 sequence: CASSGPSLGVRTGELFF. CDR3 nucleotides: TGTGCCAGCAGTGGCCCTAGCCTGGGAGTTCGAACCGGGGAGCTGTTTTTT.

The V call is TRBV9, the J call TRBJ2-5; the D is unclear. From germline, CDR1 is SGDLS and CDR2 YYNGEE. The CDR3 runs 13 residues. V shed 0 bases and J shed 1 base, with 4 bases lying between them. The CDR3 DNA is TGTGCCAGCAGCGTAGACACCCAAGAGACCCAGTACTTC. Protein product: CASSVDTQETQYF. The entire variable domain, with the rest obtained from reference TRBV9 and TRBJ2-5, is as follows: DSGVTQTPKHLITATGQRVTLRCSPRSGDLSVYWYQQSLDQGLQFLIQYYNGEERAKGNILERFSAQQFPDLHSELNLSSLELGDSALYFCASSVDTQETQYFGPGTRLLVL.

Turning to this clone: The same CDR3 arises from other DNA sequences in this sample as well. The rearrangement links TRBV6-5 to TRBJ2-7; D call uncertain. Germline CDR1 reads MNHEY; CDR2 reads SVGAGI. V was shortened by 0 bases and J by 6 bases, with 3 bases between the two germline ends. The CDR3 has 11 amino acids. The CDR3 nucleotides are TGTGCCAGCAGTTACTCCGGCGAGCAGTACTTC. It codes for CASSYSGEQYF.

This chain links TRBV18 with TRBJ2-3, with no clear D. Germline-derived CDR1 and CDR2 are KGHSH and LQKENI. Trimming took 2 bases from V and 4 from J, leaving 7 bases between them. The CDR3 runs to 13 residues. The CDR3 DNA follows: TGTGCCAGCTCACCATGGGCCCCAGATACGCAGTATTTT. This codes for CASSPWAPDTQYF.

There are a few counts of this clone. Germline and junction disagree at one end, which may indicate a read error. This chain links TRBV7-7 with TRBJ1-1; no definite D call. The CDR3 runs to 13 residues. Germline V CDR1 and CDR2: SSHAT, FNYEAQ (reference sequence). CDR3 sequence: CASSPTRHTEAFF. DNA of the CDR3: TGTGCTAGCAGCCCCACCCGGCACACTGAAGCTTTCTTT.

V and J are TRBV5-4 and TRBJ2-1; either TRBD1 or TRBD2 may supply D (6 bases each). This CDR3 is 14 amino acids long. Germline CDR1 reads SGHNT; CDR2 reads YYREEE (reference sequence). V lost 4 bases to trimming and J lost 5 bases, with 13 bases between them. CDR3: CASSRRGPNNEQFF. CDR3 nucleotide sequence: TGTGCCAGCAGCCGCCGGGGGCCAAACAATGAGCAGTTCTTC.

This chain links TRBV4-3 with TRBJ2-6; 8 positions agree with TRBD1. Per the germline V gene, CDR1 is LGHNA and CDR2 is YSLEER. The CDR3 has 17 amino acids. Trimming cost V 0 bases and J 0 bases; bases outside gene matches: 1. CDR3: CASSQEQGGSGANVLTF. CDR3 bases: TGCGCCAGCAGCCAAGAACAGGGGGGCTCTGGGGCCAACGTCCTGACTTTC.